Reported below is one TCR beta chain. Its antigen remains unknown. A read error is possible here, since a much larger clone lies one base away. V gave up 10 bases and J gave up 7 bases; unmatched junction bases: 12. Germline assignment: CDR1 LNHDA and CDR2 SQIVND (reference sequence). This CDR3 region has 13 residues. The source of the sample is a study of glioma-infiltrating T cells. Overall study results and limits: Above-expected tissue-blood divergence occurred in all gliomas, most in low-grade ones.

TCR alpha and beta CDR3 regions were amplified from RNA using iRepertoire nested multiplex PCR. Input was 100-400 ng of tissue mRNA or PBMC total RNA. TCRdb itself ran the multiplex PCR reads through MiXCR, one entry per CDR3 protein. The table records about 110,000 distinct CDR3 sequences, less than 30% of them present only once. This clonotype was obtained from a human donor with low-grade glioma or glioblastoma, undergoing nonglioma brain surgery, or in good health (not recorded which). This rearrangement joins TRBV19 to TRBJ2-5, with TRBD2 identical over 7 bases. The specimen was glioma tissue, nonneoplastic brain tissue, or PBMCs (not recorded which). The CDR3 region is CATATSLAVTQYF. The CDR3 DNA reads TGTGCCACCGCGACTAGCCTAGCAGTGACCCAGTACTTC.